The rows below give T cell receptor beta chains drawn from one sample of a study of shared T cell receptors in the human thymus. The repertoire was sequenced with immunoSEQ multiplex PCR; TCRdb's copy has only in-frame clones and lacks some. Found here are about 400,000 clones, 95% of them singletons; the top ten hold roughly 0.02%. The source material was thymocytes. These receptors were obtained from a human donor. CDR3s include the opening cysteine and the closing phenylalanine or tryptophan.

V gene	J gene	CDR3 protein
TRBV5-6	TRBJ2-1	CASSLGSAERSYNEQFF
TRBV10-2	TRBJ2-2	CASSVEGTSGRTSNTGELFF
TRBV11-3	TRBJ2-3	CASSQVAEATDTQYF
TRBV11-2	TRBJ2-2	CASSLGRTAYTGELFF
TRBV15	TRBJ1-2	CATSNVQGQGLTFTLNYGYTF
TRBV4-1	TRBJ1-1	CASSQAPDPDTPKDEAFF
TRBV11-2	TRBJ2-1	CASSSGLEMNEQFF
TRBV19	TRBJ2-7	CASSIHWDSMVYEQYF
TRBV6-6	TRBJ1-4	CASSYSNVAANEKLFF
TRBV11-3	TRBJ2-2	CASSRTQGDTGELFF
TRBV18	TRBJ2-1	CASSPAYNEQFF
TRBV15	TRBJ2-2	CATSRAPSPGGNTGELFF
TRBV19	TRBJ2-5	CASSIWAQETQYF
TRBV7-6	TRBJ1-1	CASSLRQGGTEAFF
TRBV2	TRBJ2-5	CASSRGARPGAYQETQYF
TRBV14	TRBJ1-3	CASSPRAVDSLSGNTIYF
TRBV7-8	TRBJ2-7	CASSLGGVYEQYF
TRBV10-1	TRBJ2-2	CASGGKELFF
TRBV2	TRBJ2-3	CASSRGPSGRGADTQYF
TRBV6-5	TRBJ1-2	CASSYQGYYGYTF
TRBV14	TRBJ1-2	CASSHEAGLDRGQMNYGYTF
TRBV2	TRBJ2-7	CASSGGQGPYEQYF
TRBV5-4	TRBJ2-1	CASSPGLAGLDEQFF
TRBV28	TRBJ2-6	CASSSPRSGSGANVLTF
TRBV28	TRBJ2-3	CASSSHSSARGDHTDTQYF
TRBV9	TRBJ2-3	CASSVDRVESTQYF
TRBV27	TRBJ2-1	CASSCPSGSFNEQFF
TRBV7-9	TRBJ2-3	CASSLMGTSDTDTQYF
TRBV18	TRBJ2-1	CASSHAPLNEQFF
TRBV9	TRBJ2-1	CASTNVGLAVYNEQFF
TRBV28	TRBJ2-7	CASSLHRARRSSYEQYF
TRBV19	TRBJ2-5	CASSKRDRGREMETQYF
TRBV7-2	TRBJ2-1	CASSFLRDKTNNEQFF
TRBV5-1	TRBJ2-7	CASSLVVAGEQYF
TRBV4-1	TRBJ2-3	CASSQGPGQGAGDTQYF
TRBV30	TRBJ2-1	CAWSDTPILANPPEQFF
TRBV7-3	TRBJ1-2	CASSLRGYYGYTF
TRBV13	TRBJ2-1	CASSLKQREEQFF
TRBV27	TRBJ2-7	CASSFGQASSYEQYF
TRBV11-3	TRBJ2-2	CASSLALNRNTGELFF
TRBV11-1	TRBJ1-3	CASSLSDSGNTIYF
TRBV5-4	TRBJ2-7	CASSLRLAGTYEQYF
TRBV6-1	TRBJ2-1	CASRSRGSSYNEQFF
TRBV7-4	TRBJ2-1	CASSSRLAGKYNEQFF
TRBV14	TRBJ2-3	CASSRLPTPGLAGSTDTQYF